This TCR beta chain was sequenced in a study of CD8 T cells in ankylosing spondylitis. Study outcomes and limitations: Researchers report that disease-linked clones proved CD8+ and relatively rare in peripheral blood. In synovial fluid and blood from reactive arthritis, some motif variants were previously reported. Ankylosing spondylitis blood appeared to carry a characteristic TCR beta motif of roughly 8 highly homologous variants.

This clonotype was observed at least ten times. The antigen is unknown. Quantitative 5'-RACE with molecular barcodes was used to make the TCR beta libraries. TCRdb analysed the 5' RACE reads with MiXCR anew, one entry per CDR3 protein. Among about 64,000 distinct CDR3 sequences listed, around 6.4% were seen once. Germline V gene sequence: CDR1 SGHTA, CDR2 FQGNSA. The V gene lost 1 base and the J gene lost 0 bases, with 13 bases spanning the gap. The CDR3 runs 16 residues. The source is a male donor with ankylosing spondylitis. The chain carries TRBV7-2 and TRBJ2-7; tentatively, D is TRBD1 (6 bases). Sequences were obtained from synovial fluid, either unsorted or a sorted T cell fraction (not recorded which). CDR3 sequence reads: CASSLGSRTASYEQYF. CDR3 DNA sequence: TGTGCCAGCAGCTTAGGATCACGGACAGCCTCCTACGAGCAGTACTTC.